This T cell receptor beta chain was obtained from a study of control samples from healthy donors and cancer patients. Concerning this clone itself: A junction boundary mismatches the germline segment, possibly from a read error.

This CDR3 comprises 14 residues. Per germline, CDR1 MGHRA and CDR2 YSYEKL. Measured with immunoSEQ multiplex PCR; TCRdb has only the in-frame clones, and not every one. The repertoire holds fewer than 120,000 clones, over 75% seen once, with roughly 4% in the top ten. The sequencing sample was made of PBMCs. The TCR originated in a woman aged 55-75 years with lung cancer. The genes are TRBV4-1 and TRBJ2-7; D uncertain. CDR3: CASSQAFNRIPPHF. CDR3 bases: TGCGCCAGCAGCCAAGCTTTCAACCGAATTCCCCCCCACTTC.